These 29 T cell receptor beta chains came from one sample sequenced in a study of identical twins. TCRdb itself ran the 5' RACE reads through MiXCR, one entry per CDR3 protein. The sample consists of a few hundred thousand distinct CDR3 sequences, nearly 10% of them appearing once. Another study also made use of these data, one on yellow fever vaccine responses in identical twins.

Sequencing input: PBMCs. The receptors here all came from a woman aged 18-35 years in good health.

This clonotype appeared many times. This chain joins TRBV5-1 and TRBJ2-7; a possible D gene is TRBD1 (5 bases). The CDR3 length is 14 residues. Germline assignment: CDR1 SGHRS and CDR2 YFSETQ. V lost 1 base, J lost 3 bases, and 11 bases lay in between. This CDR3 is CASSLNAGIYEQYF. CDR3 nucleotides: TGCGCCAGCAGCTTGAACGCAGGGATCTACGAGCAGTACTTC.

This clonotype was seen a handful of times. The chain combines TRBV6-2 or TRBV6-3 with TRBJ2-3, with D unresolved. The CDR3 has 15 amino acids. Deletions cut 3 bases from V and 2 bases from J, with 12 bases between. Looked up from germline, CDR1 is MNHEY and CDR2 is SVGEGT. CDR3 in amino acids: CASSYRGRNTDTQYF. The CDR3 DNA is TGTGCCAGCAGTTATCGAGGAAGAAACACAGATACGCAGTATTTT.

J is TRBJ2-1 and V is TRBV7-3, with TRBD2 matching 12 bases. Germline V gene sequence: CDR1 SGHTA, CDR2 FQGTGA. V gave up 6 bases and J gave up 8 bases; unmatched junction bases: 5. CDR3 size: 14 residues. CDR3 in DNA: TGTGCCAGCAGACCTAGCGGGGGGGTCGATGAGCAGTTCTTC. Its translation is CASRPSGGVDEQFF.

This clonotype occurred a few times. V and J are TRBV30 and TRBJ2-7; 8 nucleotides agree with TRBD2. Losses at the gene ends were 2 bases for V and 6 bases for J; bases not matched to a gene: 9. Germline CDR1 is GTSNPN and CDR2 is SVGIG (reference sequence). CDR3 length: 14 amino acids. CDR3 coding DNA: TGTGCCTGGAGTAGGGGCGGGGGGCTACTCGAGCAGTACTTC. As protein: CAWSRGGGLLEQYF. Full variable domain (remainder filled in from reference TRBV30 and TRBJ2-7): SQTIHQWPATLVQPVGSPLSLECTVEGTSNPNLYWYRQAAGRGLQLLFYSVGIGQISSEVPQNLSASRPQDRQFILSSKKLLLSDSGFYLCAWSRGGGLLEQYFGPGTRLTVT.

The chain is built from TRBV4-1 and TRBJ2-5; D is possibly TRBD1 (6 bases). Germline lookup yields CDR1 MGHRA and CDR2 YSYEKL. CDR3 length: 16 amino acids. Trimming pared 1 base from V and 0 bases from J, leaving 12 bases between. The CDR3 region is CASSQGRGRNQETQYF. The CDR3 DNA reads TGCGCCAGCAGCCAAGGAAGGGGGAGAAACCAAGAGACCCAGTACTTC.

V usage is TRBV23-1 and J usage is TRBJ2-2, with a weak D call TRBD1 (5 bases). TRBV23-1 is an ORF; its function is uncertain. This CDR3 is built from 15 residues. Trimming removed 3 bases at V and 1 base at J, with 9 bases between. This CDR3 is CASSHRRGNTGELFF. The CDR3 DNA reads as TGCGCCAGCAGTCATAGAAGGGGGAACACCGGGGAGCTGTTTTTT.

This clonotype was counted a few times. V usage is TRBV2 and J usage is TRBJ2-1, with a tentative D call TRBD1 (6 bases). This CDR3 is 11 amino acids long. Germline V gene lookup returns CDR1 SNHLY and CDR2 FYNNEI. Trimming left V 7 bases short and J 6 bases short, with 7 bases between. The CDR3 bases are TGTGCCAGCAAACAGGGCAATGAGCAGTTCTTC. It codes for CASKQGNEQFF.

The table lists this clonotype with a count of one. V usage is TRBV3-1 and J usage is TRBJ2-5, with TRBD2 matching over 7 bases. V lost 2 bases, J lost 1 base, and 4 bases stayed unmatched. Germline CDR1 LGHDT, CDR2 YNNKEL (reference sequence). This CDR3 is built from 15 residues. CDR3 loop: CASSQPTSAQETQYF. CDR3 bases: TGTGCCAGCAGCCAACCTACTAGCGCCCAAGAGACCCAGTACTTC.

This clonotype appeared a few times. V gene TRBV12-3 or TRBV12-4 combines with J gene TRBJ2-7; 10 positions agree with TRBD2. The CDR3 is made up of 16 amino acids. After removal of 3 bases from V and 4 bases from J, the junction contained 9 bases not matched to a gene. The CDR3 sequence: CASSFKTGTSAYEQYF. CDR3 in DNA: TGTGCCAGCAGTTTCAAGACCGGGACTAGCGCGTACGAGCAGTACTTC.

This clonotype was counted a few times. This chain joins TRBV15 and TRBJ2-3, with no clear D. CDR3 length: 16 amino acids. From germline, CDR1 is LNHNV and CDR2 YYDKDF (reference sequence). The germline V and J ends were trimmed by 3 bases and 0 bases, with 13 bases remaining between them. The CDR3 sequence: CATSSRKRASTDTQYF. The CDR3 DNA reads TGTGCCACCAGCAGTCGGAAGCGCGCTAGCACAGATACGCAGTATTTT.

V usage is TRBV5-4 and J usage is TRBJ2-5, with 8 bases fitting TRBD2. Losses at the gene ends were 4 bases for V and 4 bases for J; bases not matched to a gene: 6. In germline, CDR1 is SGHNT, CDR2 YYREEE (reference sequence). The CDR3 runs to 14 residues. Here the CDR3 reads CASSLTSGLETQYF. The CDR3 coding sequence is TGTGCCAGCAGCCTCACTAGCGGCCTAGAGACCCAGTACTTC.

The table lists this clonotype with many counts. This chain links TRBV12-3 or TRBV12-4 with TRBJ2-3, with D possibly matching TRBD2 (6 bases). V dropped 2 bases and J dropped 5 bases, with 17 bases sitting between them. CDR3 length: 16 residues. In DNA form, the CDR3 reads TGTGCCAGCAGTTTAAGGGGAAGGAGGGGTGAAGATACGCAGTATTTT. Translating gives CASSLRGRRGEDTQYF.

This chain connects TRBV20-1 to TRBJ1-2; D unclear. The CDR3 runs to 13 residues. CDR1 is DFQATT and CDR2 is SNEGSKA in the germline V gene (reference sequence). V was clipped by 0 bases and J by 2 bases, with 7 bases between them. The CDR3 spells CSARDASNYGYTF. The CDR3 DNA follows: TGCAGTGCTAGAGATGCCTCGAACTATGGCTACACCTTC.

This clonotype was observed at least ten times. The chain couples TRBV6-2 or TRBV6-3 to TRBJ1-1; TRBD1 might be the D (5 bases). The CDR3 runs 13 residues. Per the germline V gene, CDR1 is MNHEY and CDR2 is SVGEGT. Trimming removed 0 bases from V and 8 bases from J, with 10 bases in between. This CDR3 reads CASSYSGREEAFF. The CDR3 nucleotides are TGTGCCAGCAGTTACTCCGGCAGGGAAGAAGCTTTCTTT.

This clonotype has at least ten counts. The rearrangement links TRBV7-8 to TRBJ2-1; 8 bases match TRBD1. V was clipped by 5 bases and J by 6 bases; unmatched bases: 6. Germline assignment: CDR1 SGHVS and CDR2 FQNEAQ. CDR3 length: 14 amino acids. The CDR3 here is CASSEGGQGNEQFF. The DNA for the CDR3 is TGTGCCAGCAGCGAGGGAGGACAGGGCAATGAGCAGTTCTTC.

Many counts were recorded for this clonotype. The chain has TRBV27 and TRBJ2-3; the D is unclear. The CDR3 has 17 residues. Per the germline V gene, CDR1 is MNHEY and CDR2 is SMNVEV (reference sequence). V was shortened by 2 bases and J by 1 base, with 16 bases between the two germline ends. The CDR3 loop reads CASSLSSRRGGTDTQYF. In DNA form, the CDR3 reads TGTGCCAGCAGTTTAAGTAGTAGGCGTGGAGGCACAGATACGCAGTATTTT.

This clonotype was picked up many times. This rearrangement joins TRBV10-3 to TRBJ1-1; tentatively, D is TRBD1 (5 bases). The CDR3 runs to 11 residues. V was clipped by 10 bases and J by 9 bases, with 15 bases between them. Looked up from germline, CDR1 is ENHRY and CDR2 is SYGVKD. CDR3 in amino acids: CATKEGLQAFF. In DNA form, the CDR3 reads TGTGCCACCAAGGAGGGGCTCCAAGCTTTCTTT.

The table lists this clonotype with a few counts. The CDR3 reads CASSLLGELDEQYF. The CDR3 bases are TGTGCCAGCAGCTTACTAGGGGAGCTCGACGAGCAGTACTTC. The chain employs TRBV7-2 and TRBJ2-7; D possibly uses TRBD1 or TRBD2 (5 bases each). CDR1 and CDR2 from the germline V gene are SGHTA and FQGNSA. The length of the CDR3 is 14 residues. Trimming cost V 2 bases and J 5 bases, with 13 bases left between them.

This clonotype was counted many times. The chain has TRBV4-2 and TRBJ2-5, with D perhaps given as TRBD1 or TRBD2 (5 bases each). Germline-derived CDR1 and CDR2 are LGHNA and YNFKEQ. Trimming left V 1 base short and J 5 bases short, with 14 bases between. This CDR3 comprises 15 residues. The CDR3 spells CASSQVGEKRETQYF. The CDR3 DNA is TGTGCCAGCAGCCAAGTGGGGGAGAAAAGGGAGACCCAGTACTTC.

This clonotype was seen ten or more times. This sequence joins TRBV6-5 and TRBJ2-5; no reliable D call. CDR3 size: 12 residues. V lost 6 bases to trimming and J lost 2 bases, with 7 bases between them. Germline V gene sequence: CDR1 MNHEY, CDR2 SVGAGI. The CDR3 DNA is TGTGCCAGCAGCTCGATGCAAGAGACCCAGTACTTC. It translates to CASSSMQETQYF.

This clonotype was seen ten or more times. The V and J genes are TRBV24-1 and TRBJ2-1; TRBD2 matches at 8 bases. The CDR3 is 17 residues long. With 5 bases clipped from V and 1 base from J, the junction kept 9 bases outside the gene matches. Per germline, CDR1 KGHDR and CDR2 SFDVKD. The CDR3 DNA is TGTGCCACCAGTGGCGGAGGGAGCGGGAGATCCTACAATGAGCAGTTCTTC. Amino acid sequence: CATSGGGSGRSYNEQFF.

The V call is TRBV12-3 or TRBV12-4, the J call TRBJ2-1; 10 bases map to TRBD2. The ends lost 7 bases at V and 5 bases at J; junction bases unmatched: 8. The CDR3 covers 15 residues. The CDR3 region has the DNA TGTGCCAGCAAACTAGGACTAGCGGTAAACAATGAGCAGTTCTTC. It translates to CASKLGLAVNNEQFF.

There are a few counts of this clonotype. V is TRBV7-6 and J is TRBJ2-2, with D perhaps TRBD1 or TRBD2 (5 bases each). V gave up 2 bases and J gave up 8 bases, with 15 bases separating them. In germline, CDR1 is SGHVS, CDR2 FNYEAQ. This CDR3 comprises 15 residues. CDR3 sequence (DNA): TGTGCCAGCAGCTTAAGAGGGGAGTTGACTGGGGAGCTGTTTTTT. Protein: CASSLRGELTGELFF. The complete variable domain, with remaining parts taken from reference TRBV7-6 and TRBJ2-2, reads GAGVSQSPRYKVTKRGQDVALRCDPISGHVSLYWYRQALGQGPEFLTYFNYEAQQDKSGLPNDRFSAERPEGSISTLTIQRTEQRDSAMYRCASSLRGELTGELFFGEGSRLTVL.

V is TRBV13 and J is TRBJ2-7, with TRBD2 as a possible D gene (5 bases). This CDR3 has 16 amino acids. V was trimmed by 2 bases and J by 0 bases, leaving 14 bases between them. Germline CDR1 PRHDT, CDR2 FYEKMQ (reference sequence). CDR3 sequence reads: CASSLIATRSSYEQYF. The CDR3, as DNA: TGTGCCAGCAGCTTAATAGCGACACGGAGCTCCTACGAGCAGTACTTC.

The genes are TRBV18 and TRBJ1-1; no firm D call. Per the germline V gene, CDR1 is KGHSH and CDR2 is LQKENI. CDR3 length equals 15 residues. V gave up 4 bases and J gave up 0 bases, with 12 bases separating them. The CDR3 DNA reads TGTGCCAGCTCACGCTCCAGTATCATGAACACTGAAGCTTTCTTT. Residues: CASSRSSIMNTEAFF.

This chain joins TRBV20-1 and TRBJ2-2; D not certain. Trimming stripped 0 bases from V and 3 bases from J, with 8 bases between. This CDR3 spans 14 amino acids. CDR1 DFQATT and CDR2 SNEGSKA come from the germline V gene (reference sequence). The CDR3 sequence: CSARERQYTGELFF. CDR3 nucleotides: TGCAGTGCTAGAGAGAGACAATACACCGGGGAGCTGTTTTTT.

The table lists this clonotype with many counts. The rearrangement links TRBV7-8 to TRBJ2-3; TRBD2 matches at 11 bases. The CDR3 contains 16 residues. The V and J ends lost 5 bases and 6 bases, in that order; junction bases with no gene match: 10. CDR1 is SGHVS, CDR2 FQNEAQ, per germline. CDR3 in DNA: TGTGCCAGCAGCGAGAGGACTAGCGGGCTGTTTGATACGCAGTATTTT. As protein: CASSERTSGLFDTQYF.

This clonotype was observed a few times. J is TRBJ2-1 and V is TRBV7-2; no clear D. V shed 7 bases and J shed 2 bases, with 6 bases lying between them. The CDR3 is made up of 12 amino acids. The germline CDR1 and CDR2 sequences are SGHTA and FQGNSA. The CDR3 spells CASTLPYNEQFF. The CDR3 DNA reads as TGTGCCAGCACCCTGCCCTACAATGAGCAGTTCTTC.

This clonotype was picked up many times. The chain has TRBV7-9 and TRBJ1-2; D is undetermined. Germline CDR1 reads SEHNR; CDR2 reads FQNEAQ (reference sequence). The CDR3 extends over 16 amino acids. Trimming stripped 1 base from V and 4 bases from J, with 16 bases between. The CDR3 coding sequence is TGTGCCAGCAGCTTAGACACCACCGGGCCCCTCTATGGCTACACCTTC. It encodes CASSLDTTGPLYGYTF.